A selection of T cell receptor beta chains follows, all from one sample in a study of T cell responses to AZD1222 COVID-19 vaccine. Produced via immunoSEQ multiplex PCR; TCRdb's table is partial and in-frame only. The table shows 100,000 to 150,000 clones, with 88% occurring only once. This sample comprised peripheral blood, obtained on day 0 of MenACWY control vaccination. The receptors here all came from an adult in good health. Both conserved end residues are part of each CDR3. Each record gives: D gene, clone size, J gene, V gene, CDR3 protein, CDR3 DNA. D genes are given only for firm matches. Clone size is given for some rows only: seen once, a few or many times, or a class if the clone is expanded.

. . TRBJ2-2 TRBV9 CASSVAVTGELFF TGTGCCAGCAGCGTAGCCGTAACCGGGGAGCTGTTTTTT
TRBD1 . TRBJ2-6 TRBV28 CASLRQGRGVAGANVLTF TGTGCCAGCCTGCGACAGGGACGAGGGGTGGCTGGGGCCAACGTCCTGACTTTC
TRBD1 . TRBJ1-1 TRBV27 CASSSGDRGRFHTEAFF TGTGCCAGCAGTTCCGGGGACAGGGGAAGATTTCACACTGAAGCTTTCTTT
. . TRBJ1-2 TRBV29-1 CSGGFRAYGYTF TGCAGCGGGGGGTTTCGGGCATATGGCTACACCTTC
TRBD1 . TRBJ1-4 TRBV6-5 CASSYLGQENEKLFF TGTGCCAGCAGTTACCTGGGACAGGAGAATGAAAAACTGTTTTTT
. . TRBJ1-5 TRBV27 CASSLTGQGSNQPQHF TGTGCCAGCAGTCTAACTGGGCAAGGCAGCAATCAGCCCCAGCATTTT
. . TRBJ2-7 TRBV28 CASSPRTPFYEQYF TGTGCCAGCAGTCCCCGGACCCCCTTCTACGAGCAGTACTTC
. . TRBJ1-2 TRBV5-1 CASSLTRNLYGYTF TGCGCCAGCAGCTTGACCAGGAATCTCTATGGCTACACCTTC
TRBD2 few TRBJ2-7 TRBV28 CASSSGLAGIYEQYF TGTGCCAGCAGTTCGGGACTAGCGGGGATCTACGAGCAGTACTTC
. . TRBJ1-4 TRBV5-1 CASSSTGTVNEKLFF TGCGCCAGCAGCTCGACCGGGACGGTTAATGAAAAACTGTTTTTT
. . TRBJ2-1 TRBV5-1 CASSLASQSYNEQFF TGCGCCAGCAGCTTGGCTAGTCAGTCCTACAATGAGCAGTTCTTC
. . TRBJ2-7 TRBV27 CASSLSENAGLYEQYF TGTGCCAGCAGTTTATCGGAGAATGCGGGACTCTACGAGCAGTACTTC
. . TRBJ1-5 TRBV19 CASLGAGQSQNQPQHF TGTGCCAGCCTAGGGGCAGGCCAGTCCCAAAATCAGCCCCAGCATTTT
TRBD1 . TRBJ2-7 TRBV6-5 CASSGGTGGTYEQYF TGTGCCAGCAGCGGAGGGACAGGGGGGACCTACGAGCAGTACTTC
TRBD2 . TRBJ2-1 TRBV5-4 CASSFGRELGNEQFF TGTGCCAGCAGCTTCGGGCGGGAGCTGGGCAATGAGCAGTTCTTC
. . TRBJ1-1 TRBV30 CAWSQTAIFTEAFF TGTGCCTGGAGTCAGACTGCAATTTTCACTGAAGCTTTCTTT
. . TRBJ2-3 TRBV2 CASDLGGTADTQYF TGTGCCAGCGATTTAGGCGGGACTGCGGATACGCAGTATTTT
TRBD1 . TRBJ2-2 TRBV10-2 CAANLRSGPGGQGRGNTGELFF TGCGCCGCAAACCTGCGTTCCGGCCCGGGGGGACAGGGGAGGGGAAACACCGGGGAGCTGTTTTTT
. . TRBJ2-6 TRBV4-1 CASSQDSRSGANVLTF TGCGCCAGCAGCCAAGATTCCCGCTCTGGGGCCAACGTCCTGACTTTC
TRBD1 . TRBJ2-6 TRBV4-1 CASSPRTGISGANVLTF TGCGCCAGCAGCCCCAGGACAGGGATATCTGGGGCCAACGTCCTGACTTTC
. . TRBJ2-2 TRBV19 CASCSRITGELFF TGTGCCAGTTGCTCTCGGATCACCGGGGAGCTGTTTTTT
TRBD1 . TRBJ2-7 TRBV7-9 CASSSNRGSYEQYF TGTGCCAGCAGCTCGAACAGGGGGTCCTACGAGCAGTACTTC
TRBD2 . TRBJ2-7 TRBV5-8 CASSYPAGVYEQYF TGTGCCAGCAGCTACCCGGCGGGGGTCTACGAGCAGTACTTC
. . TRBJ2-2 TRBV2 CASNLLVSGDNTGELFF TGTGCCAGCAACCTTTTAGTCTCTGGGGATAACACCGGGGAGCTGTTTTTT